The source of this T cell receptor beta chain is a study of beta chain features in type 1 diabetes. Findings of the study overall: A closer apparent resemblance between naive, central memory and Treg TCRB repertoires was seen in patients than in healthy donors. Shortening of TCRB CDR3s, moderate but significant, appeared in all four CD4+ subsets of Type 1 diabetes patients.

Germline V gives CDR1 MNHNY, CDR2 SVGAGI (reference sequence). The trim removed 5 bases at V and 10 bases at J, leaving 9 bases unmatched. This CDR3 spans 15 amino acids. Only a few counts were recorded for this clone. As yet, its antigen is unknown. Expressed TCRB transcripts were sequenced because the entire RNA isolate underwent reverse transcription. TCRdb's copy holds only in-frame clones and misses some; the assay was immunoSEQ multiplex PCR. The sample consists of fewer than 350,000 clones, approximately 15% of them appearing once. The clonotype was recovered from a man between 18 and 29 years old with type 1 diabetes. The sequencing input was naive CD4+ T cells from blood. The chain recombines TRBV6-6 with TRBJ1-6; 9 bases are shared with TRBD1. For the CDR3, the DNA is TGTGCCAGCAGTAACTGGGACAGGGTGAGGTCACCCCTCCACTTT. Encoded protein: CASSNWDRVRSPLHF.